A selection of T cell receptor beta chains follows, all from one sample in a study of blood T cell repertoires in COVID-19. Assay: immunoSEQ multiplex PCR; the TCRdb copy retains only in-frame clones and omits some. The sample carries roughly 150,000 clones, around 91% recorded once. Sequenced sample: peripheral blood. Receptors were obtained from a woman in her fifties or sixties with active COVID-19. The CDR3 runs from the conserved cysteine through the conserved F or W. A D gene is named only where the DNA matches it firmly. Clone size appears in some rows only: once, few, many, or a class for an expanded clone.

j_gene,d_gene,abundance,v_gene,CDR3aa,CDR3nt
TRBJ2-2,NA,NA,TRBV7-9,CASSPKEYTGELFF,TGTGCCAGCAGCCCAAAGGAGTACACCGGGGAGCTGTTTTTT
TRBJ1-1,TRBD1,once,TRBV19,CASSTTGVKTEAFF,TGTGCCAGTAGTACTACAGGGGTTAAGACTGAAGCTTTCTTT
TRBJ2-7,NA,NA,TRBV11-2,CASSPRTGGYEQYF,TGTGCCAGCAGCCCTCGGACAGGAGGGTACGAGCAGTACTTC
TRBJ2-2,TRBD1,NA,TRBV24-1,CATSGQDRVNTGELFF,TGTGCCACCAGTGGTCAGGACAGGGTGAACACCGGGGAGCTGTTTTTT
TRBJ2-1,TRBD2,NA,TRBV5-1,CASSLDSGTFGEQFF,TGCGCCAGCAGCTTGGATAGCGGGACCTTCGGTGAGCAGTTCTTC
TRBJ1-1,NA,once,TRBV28,CASSSEENMNTEAFF,TGTGCCAGCAGTTCAGAGGAGAACATGAACACTGAAGCTTTCTTT
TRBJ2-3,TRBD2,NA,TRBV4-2,CASSQEELADTDTQYF,TGTGCCAGCAGCCAAGAGGAGCTAGCGGACACAGATACGCAGTATTTT
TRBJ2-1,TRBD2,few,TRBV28,CASSQRLAGFNEQFF,TGTGCCAGCAGTCAAAGACTAGCGGGCTTTAATGAGCAGTTCTTC
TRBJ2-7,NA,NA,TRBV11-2,CASSLGNRQDLFSYEQYF,TGTGCCAGCAGCTTAGGAAATCGACAGGACCTTTTTTCCTACGAGCAGTACTTC
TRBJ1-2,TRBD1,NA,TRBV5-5,CASSIGTGGEGYTF,TGTGCCAGCAGCATCGGGACAGGGGGCGAAGGCTACACCTTC
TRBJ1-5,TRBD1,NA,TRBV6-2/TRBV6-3,CASSRTGGLGQPQHF,TGTGCCAGCAGTCGAACAGGGGGCTTAGGTCAGCCCCAGCATTTT
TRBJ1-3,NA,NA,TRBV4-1,CASSHPSGNTIYF,TGCGCCAGCAGCCATCCGTCTGGAAACACCATATATTTT
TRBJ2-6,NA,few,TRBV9,CASSALRANVLTF,TGTGCCAGCAGCGCACTAAGGGCCAACGTCCTGACTTTC
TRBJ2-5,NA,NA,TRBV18,CASSPPPGRETQYF,TGTGCCAGCTCACCGCCACCAGGGCGGGAGACCCAGTACTTC
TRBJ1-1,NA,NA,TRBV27,CASSLGGLGTEAFF,TGTGCCAGCAGTTTAGGAGGGCTTGGCACTGAAGCTTTCTTT
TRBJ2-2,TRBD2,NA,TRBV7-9,CASSSVRYLADKNTGELFF,TGTGCCAGCAGCTCTGTCCGTTATCTAGCGGATAAAAACACCGGGGAGCTGTTTTTT
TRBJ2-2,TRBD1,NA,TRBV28,CASSLRRQGTANTGELFF,TGTGCCAGCAGCTTACGTAGACAGGGGACCGCGAACACCGGGGAGCTGTTTTTT
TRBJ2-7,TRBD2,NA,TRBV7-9,CASSLGPWTSGTYEQYF,TGTGCCAGCAGCTTAGGCCCTTGGACTAGCGGTACCTACGAGCAGTACTTC
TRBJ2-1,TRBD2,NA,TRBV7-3,CASSLLPGLAVYNEQFF,TGTGCCAGCAGCTTACTCCCGGGACTAGCGGTTTACAATGAGCAGTTCTTC
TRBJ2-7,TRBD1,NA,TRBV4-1,CASSHLDRGYEQYF,TGCGCCAGCAGCCACTTAGACAGGGGCTACGAGCAGTACTTC
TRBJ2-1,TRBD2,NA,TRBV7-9,CASSPGLAVSYNEQFF,TGTGCCAGCAGCCCGGGACTAGCGGTCTCCTACAATGAGCAGTTCTTC
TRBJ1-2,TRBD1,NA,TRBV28,CASNFPPGQGGTNYGYTF,TGTGCCAGCAACTTCCCTCCGGGACAGGGTGGGACTAACTATGGCTACACCTTC
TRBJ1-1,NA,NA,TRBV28,CASTFGGNTEAFF,TGTGCCAGCACCTTCGGGGGGAACACTGAAGCTTTCTTT
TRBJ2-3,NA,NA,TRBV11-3,CASSLERDPRYTQYF,TGTGCCAGCAGCTTAGAGCGGGATCCCCGCTATACGCAGTATTTT
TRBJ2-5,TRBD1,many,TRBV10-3,CAIRPGQQETQYF,TGTGCCATCAGACCGGGACAGCAAGAGACCCAGTACTTC
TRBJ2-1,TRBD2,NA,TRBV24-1,CATSDPIAGESYNEQFF,TGTGCCACCAGTGATCCAATAGCGGGAGAGTCCTACAATGAGCAGTTCTTC
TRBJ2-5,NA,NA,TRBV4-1,CASSQDRAGPAGEYF,TGCGCCAGCAGCCAAGATCGAGCAGGCCCGGCGGGCGAGTACTTC
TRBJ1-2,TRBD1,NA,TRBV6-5,CASSFRQGNYGYTF,TGTGCCAGCAGTTTCCGACAGGGGAACTATGGCTACACCTTC
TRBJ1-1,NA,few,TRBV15,CATSRAVGVNTEAFF,TGTGCCACCAGCAGAGCGGTAGGGGTGAACACTGAAGCTTTCTTT
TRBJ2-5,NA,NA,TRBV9,CASSVGVEETQYF,TGTGCCAGCAGCGTAGGAGTAGAAGAGACCCAGTACTTC
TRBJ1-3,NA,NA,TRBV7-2,CASSLGDGQPRRNTIYF,TGTGCCAGCAGCCTAGGGGACGGACAGCCGCGAAGAAACACCATATATTTT
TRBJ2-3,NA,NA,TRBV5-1,CASGGTLGSTDTQYF,TGCGCCAGCGGGGGGACTTTGGGGAGTACAGATACGCAGTATTTT
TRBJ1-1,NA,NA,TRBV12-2,CASRLAERRGWNTEAFF,TGTGCAAGTCGCTTAGCGGAGAGAAGGGGTTGGAACACTGAAGCTTTCTTT
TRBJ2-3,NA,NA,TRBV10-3,CAISEDRRPDTQYF,TGTGCCATCAGTGAGGATCGGAGGCCGGATACGCAGTATTTT
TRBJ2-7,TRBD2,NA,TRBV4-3,CASSQSINLAAYEQYF,TGCGCCAGCAGCCAATCGATCAATCTAGCGGCATACGAGCAGTACTTC
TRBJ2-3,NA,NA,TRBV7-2,CASSLVGLERDTQYF,TGTGCCAGCAGCTTAGTGGGTCTGGAGCGAGATACGCAGTATTTT
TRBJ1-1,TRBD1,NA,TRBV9,CASSASTGMNTEAFF,TGTGCCAGCAGCGCCTCGACAGGGATGAACACTGAAGCTTTCTTT
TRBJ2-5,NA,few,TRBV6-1,CASSERGIETQYF,TGTGCCAGCAGTGAACGCGGGATAGAGACCCAGTACTTC
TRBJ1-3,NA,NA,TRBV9,CASSYQGTTGNTIYF,TGTGCCAGCAGCTACCAGGGAACGACTGGAAACACCATATATTTT
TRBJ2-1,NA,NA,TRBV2,CASTRARRADEQFF,TGTGCCAGCACCCGGGCACGGAGGGCCGATGAGCAGTTCTTC
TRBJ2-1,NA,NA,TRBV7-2,CASGAYDEQFF,TGTGCCAGCGGTGCCTACGATGAGCAGTTCTTC
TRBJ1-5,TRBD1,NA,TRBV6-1,CASSEVHRGRNQPQHF,TGTGCCAGCAGTGAAGTTCACAGGGGGCGCAATCAGCCCCAGCATTTT
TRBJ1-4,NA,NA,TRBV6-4,CASSGYLTATNEKLFF,TGTGCCAGCAGTGGGTATTTGACTGCAACTAATGAAAAACTGTTTTTT
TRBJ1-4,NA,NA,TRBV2,CASNPGPQNRGEKLFF,TGTGCCAGCAATCCCGGACCTCAAAATCGGGGTGAAAAACTGTTTTTT
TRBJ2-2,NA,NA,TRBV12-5,CASGLVIAGANTGELFF,TGTGCTAGTGGTTTGGTAATAGCAGGGGCGAACACCGGGGAGCTGTTTTTT
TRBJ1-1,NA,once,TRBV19,CPYTHGGPVAFF,TGTCCTTACACTCACGGAGGGCCAGTGGCTTTCTTT
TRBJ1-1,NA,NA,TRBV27,CASKGQMNTEAFF,TGTGCCAGTAAAGGACAGATGAACACTGAAGCTTTCTTT
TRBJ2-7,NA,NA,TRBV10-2,CASSEGGEQYF,TGCGCCAGCAGTGAGGGGGGGGAGCAGTACTTC
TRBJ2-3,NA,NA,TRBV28,CASTSTDTQYF,TGTGCCAGCACGAGCACAGATACGCAGTATTTT